This T cell receptor beta chain was captured by sequencing in a study of blood T cells in healthy people across ages. The individuals who served as donors were healthy Caucasians living in Russia, aged about 6 to 100. Isolated PBMCs totaled at least 7 million in each sample. Trimming removed 2 bases from V and 5 bases from J, with 9 bases in between. This CDR3 contains 13 residues. CDR1 is LGHNA, CDR2 YSLEER, per germline. This clonotype has just a few counts. Its antigen is not identified. Study observations and caveats: Whereas aged donors had fewer naive CD4+ cells, long-lived donors had more of them and higher diversity.

PCR was performed a second time for about 7 to 11 cycles using a sample-barcoded 5' primer and a J-beta primer mix. One entry per CDR3 protein, called by TCRdb with MiXCR from the 5' RACE reads. Seen here are around 1,500,000 distinct CDR3 sequences, 28% observed once, and the top ten hold 7% to 9%. The sequencing sample was made of blood. V and J are TRBV4-3 and TRBJ2-5, with D hard to call. This sequence was found in a woman between 25 and 40 years old in good health. Here the CDR3 reads CASSQSASETQYF. Here the CDR3 DNA reads TGCGCCAGCAGCCAATCGGCTTCGGAGACCCAGTACTTC.